The T cell receptor beta chain under discussion was sequenced for a study of T-cell reconstitution after alpha-beta-depleted transplantation in children. As to this clonotype: Its antigen is as yet unknown.

CDR1 and CDR2 (germline): SEHNR, FQNEAQ (reference sequence). This CDR3 has 14 amino acids. V lost 5 bases, J lost 10 bases, and 10 bases stayed unmatched. Unique molecular identifiers were used to barcode this TCRbeta library. TCRdb used MiXCR to reprocess the PCR reads, holding one entry per CDR3 protein. The sample shows 95,000 to 120,000 distinct CDR3 sequences, 6.4% of them seen only once. Findings and caveats of the study: T cells produced anew were the main source of T-cell counts and diversity one year after transplant. The origin of high day-60 TCRbeta diversity in some patients lay in surviving recipient T cells and thymic progenitors.

The V call is TRBV7-9, the J call TRBJ2-1; TRBD1 agrees at 8 bases. Sequencing used PBMCs, mostly from graft donor cells, obtained 360 days after TCRalphabeta/CD19-depleted stem cell transplant. This clonotype was obtained from a male patient aged 2-15 years who had a stem cell transplant for acute lymphoblastic leukemia, so the T cells may come from the graft donor. The CDR3 region has the DNA TGTGCCAGCAGCGTCTGGCAGGGGGCCGGCGAGCAGTTCTTC. Its protein product is CASSVWQGAGEQFF.